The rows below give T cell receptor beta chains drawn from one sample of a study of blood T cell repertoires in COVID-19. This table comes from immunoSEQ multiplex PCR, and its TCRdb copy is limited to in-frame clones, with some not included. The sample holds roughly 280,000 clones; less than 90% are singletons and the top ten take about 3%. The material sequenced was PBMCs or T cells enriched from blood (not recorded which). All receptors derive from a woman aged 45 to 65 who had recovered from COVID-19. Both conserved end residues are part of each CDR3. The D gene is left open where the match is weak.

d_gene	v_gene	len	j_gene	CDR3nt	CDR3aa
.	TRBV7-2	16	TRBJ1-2	TGTGCCAGCAGCTTAGGTGGGGGAGGCGCTGGGTATGGCTACACCTTC	CASSLGGGGAGYGYTF
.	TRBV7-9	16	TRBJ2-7	TGTGCCAGCAGCTTAGGGAAGCGTCAGGGAATTTACGAGCAGTACTTC	CASSLGKRQGIYEQYF
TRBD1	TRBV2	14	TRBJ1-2	TGTGCCAGCAGTGATCATCAGGGGGTCTATGGCTACACCTTC	CASSDHQGVYGYTF
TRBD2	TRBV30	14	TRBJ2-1	TGTGCCTGTATGTGGCGGGAGGGTAACAATGAGCAGTTCTTC	CACMWREGNNEQFF
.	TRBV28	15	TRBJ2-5	TGTGCCAGCAGTGGTGTGGGAGGTTGGCAAGAGACCCAGTACTTC	CASSGVGGWQETQYF
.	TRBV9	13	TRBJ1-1	TGTGCCAGCAGCCTGACAGGCGGGGGTGAAGCTTTCTTT	CASSLTGGGEAFF
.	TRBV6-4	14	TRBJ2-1	TGTGCCAGCAGCCAACAACTGGCCCTCGGGGAGCAGTTCTTC	CASSQQLALGEQFF
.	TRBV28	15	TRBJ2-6	TGTGCCAGCAGCAGGCCAGGATCTGGGGCCAACGTCCTGACTTTC	CASSRPGSGANVLTF
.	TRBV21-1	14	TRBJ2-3	TGTGCCAGCAGCAAATCCCTAGCAACAGATACGCAGTATTTT	CASSKSLATDTQYF
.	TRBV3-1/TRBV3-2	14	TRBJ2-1	TGTGCCAGCAGCCCTCGGGTGGCCTACAATGAGCAGTTCTTC	CASSPRVAYNEQFF
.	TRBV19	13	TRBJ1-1	TGTGCCAGTAGTGGGGGCCCGAACACTGAAGCTTTCTTT	CASSGGPNTEAFF
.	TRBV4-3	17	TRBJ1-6	TGCGCCAGCAGCCAAGATACCTCCAGGGCCTATAATTCACCCCTCCACTTT	CASSQDTSRAYNSPLHF
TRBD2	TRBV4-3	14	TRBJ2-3	TGCGCCAGCAGCTCTAGCGGGACCACAGATACGCAGTATTTT	CASSSSGTTDTQYF
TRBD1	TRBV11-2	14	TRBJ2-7	TGTGCCAGCAGCATAAGACAGGGGGCTGGAGAGCAGTACTTC	CASSIRQGAGEQYF
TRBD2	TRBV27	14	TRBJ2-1	TGTGCCAGCAGTTTAATGGGTCTAGCGGGGGGACGGTTCTTC	CASSLMGLAGGRFF
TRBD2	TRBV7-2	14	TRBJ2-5	TGTGCCAGCAGTTCCGGGCGGGGGCAAGAGACCCAGTACTTC	CASSSGRGQETQYF
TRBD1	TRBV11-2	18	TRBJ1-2	TGTGCCAGCAGCTCACTCGGGACAGGGGCCGATGGTAACTATGGCTACACCTTC	CASSSLGTGADGNYGYTF
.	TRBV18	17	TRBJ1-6	TGTGCCAGCTCACCGGGCCAAGTGCTCTCCTATAATTCACCCCTCCACTTT	CASSPGQVLSYNSPLHF
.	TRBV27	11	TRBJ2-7	TGTGCCAGCAAGAGCTCCTACGAGCAGTACTTC	CASKSSYEQYF
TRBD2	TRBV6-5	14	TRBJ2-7	TGTGCCAGCAGTCCGGGACTAGCGGCGTACGAGCAGTACTTC	CASSPGLAAYEQYF
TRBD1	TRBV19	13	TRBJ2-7	TGTGCCAGTAGGTTACAGGGGGCAGGCGAGCAGTACTTC	CASRLQGAGEQYF
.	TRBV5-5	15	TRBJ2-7	TGTGCCAGCAGCTTGGCCGGAGGCCCGCAATACGAGCAGTACTTC	CASSLAGGPQYEQYF
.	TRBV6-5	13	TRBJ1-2	TGTGCCAGCAGTCCTCAGGGTAACTATGGCTACACCTTC	CASSPQGNYGYTF
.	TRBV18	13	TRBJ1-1	TGTGCCAGCTCACCTAACAGGGAAGAAGAAGCTTTCTTT	CASSPNREEEAFF
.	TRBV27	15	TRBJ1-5	TGTGCCAGCAGTTTATTCAGCGTAGGCAATCAGCCCCAGCATTTT	CASSLFSVGNQPQHF
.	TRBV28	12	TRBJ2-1	TGTGCCAGCAGCCTTATCCGGGATGAGCAGTTCTTC	CASSLIRDEQFF
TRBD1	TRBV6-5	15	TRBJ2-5	TGTGCCAGCAGTTACACGGACAGGGTGGAGGAGACCCAGTACTTC	CASSYTDRVEETQYF
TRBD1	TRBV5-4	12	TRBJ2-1	TGTGCCAGCAGCCCGAGGGACAGCAACCCGTTCTTC	CASSPRDSNPFF
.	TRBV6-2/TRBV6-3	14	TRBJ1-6	TGTGCCAGCAGTTACGAGGACACTAATTCACCCCTCCACTTT	CASSYEDTNSPLHF
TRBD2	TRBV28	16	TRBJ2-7	TGTGCCAGCAGTCCTACTACTAGCGGGAGGGCGGGAGAGCAGTACTTC	CASSPTTSGRAGEQYF
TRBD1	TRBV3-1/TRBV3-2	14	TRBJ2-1	TGTGCCAGCAGCCAGGGACAGGGGTTTGATGAGCAGTTCTTC	CASSQGQGFDEQFF
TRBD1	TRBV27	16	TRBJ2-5	TGTGCCAGCAGTTGGAAAGGGACAGCACTCCAAGAGACCCAGTACTTC	CASSWKGTALQETQYF
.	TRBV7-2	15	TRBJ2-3	TGTGCCAGCAGCTTATTGGGCCAACTCACAGATACGCAGTATTTT	CASSLLGQLTDTQYF